This entry is about one TCR beta chain. The sample is drawn from a study of blood T cell repertoires in COVID-19. The repertoire was sequenced with immunoSEQ multiplex PCR; TCRdb's copy has only in-frame clones and lacks some. Of about 100,000 clones listed, roughly 84% are singletons. The TCR comes from a human donor in a cohort sampled during active COVID-19. Sample: peripheral blood.

CDR3 DNA sequence: TGTGCCACCAGTGATCGTCGCACTCCGCCGTACGAGCAGTACTTC. Translated: CATSDRRTPPYEQYF. The rearrangement links TRBV24-1 to TRBJ2-7; no definite D call. The germline V and J ends were trimmed by 3 bases and 4 bases, with 15 bases remaining between them. The length of the CDR3 is 15 residues. The germline CDR1 and CDR2 sequences are KGHDR and SFDVKD.